This section outlines one T cell receptor beta chain sequence together with its context. This record comes from a study of blood T cell repertoires in COVID-19. Overall study context: PBMCs, B-cell-depleted T cells, or T cells were the source of the cDNA or gDNA that made up the material.

Measured with immunoSEQ multiplex PCR; TCRdb has only the in-frame clones, and not every one. The table lists about 160,000 clones, roughly 90% of them singletons. CDR3 length: 13 residues. The ends lost 4 bases at V and 9 bases at J; junction bases unmatched: 6. From germline, CDR1 is SNHLY and CDR2 FYNNEI. This chain joins TRBV2 and TRBJ2-1; TRBD2 agrees at 7 bases. The TCR sequence derives from a man in his fifties or sixties with active or convalescent COVID-19. The sequenced material came from peripheral blood. The CDR3 bases are TGTGCCAGCAGTGCGAGCGGGGTCGGTGAGCAGTTCTTC. It specifies CASSASGVGEQFF.